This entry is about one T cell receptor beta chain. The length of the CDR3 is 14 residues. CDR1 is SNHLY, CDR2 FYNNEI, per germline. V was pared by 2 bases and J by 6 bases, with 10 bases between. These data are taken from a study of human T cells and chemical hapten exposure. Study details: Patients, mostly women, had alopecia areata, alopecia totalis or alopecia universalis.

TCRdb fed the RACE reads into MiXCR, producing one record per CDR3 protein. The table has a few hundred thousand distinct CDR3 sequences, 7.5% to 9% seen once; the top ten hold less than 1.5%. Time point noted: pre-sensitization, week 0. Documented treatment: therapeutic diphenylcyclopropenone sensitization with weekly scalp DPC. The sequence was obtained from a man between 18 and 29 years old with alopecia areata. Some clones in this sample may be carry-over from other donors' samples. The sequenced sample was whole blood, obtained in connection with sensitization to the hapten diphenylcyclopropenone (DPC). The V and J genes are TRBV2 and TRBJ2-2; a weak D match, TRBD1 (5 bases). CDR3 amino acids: CASSETRVPGELFF. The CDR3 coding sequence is TGTGCCAGCAGTGAAACCAGGGTTCCCGGGGAGCTGTTTTTT.